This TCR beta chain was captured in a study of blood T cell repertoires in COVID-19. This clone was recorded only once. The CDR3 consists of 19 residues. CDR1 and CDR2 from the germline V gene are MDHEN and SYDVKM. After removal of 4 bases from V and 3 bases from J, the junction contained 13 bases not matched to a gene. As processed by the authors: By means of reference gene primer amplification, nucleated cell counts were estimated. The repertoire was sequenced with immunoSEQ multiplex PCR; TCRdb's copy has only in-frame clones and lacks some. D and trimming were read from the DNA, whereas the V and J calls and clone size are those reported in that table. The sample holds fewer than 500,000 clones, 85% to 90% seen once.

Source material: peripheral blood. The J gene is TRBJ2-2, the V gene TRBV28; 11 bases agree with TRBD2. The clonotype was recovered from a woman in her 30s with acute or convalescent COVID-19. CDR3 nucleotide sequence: TGTGCCAGCAGTTCCCCGACTAGCGGGGTAACCGGAGACACCGGGGAGCTGTTTTTT. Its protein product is CASSSPTSGVTGDTGELFF.